These 26 T cell receptor beta chains share one sample of origin, sequenced in a study of blood T cell repertoires in COVID-19. Clones were sequenced by immunoSEQ multiplex PCR, and TCRdb holds only the in-frame ones, with some missing. The sample lists roughly 49,000 clones; 90% to 95% were seen once. The sample taken for sequencing was peripheral blood. These receptors originate from a woman of 80 years or more with acute or convalescent COVID-19.

The chain combines TRBV5-1 with TRBJ1-1; 9 nucleotides line up with TRBD1. V lost 4 bases to trimming and J lost 7 bases; unmatched junction nucleotides: 5. Germline CDR1 SGHRS, CDR2 YFSETQ. CDR3 length equals 13 residues. CDR3 coding DNA: TGCGCCAGCAGCCCACAGGGGGCGGGTGAAGCTTTCTTT. Amino acids: CASSPQGAGEAFF.

The chain uses TRBV7-9 and TRBJ2-3; a possible D gene is TRBD2 (6 bases). CDR1 is SEHNR and CDR2 is FQNEAQ in the germline V gene (reference sequence). CDR3 size: 13 residues. Trimming pared 8 bases from V and 2 bases from J, leaving 11 bases between. Written as DNA, the CDR3 is TGTGCCAGCGGGAGGAGACCCACAGATACGCAGTATTTT. Its protein is CASGRRPTDTQYF.

This chain connects TRBV19 to TRBJ1-2, with TRBD1 identical over 7 bases. CDR3 length: 15 amino acids. With V trimmed by 3 bases and J by 5 bases, 9 bases remained unmatched. Germline CDR1 is LNHDA and CDR2 is SQIVND (reference sequence). In nucleotides, the CDR3 is TGTGCCAGTAGTATGAGGCCGGGACAGATTTATGGCTACACCTTC. Its protein product is CASSMRPGQIYGYTF.

The genes are TRBV29-1 and TRBJ1-1; D not certain. CDR3 length equals 13 residues. Germline V lookup: CDR1 SQVTM, CDR2 ANQGSEA. Trimming took 7 bases from V and 5 from J, leaving 17 bases between them. The CDR3: CSARRGSLTEAFF. The CDR3, as DNA: TGCAGCGCTCGTCGGGGTTCTCTTACTGAAGCTTTCTTT.

Written as DNA, the CDR3 is TGTGCCAGCAGCCCATACGGGGGATACAATGAGCAGTTCTTC. Its protein product is CASSPYGGYNEQFF. J is TRBJ2-1 and V is TRBV11-2; tentatively, D is TRBD2 (6 bases). CDR1 is SGHAT and CDR2 is FQNNGV in the germline V gene. V was trimmed by 5 bases and J by 4 bases, leaving 12 bases between them. The CDR3 spans 14 residues.

This rearrangement joins TRBV19 to TRBJ2-7, with D possibly being TRBD1 (6 bases). Germline lookup yields CDR1 LNHDA and CDR2 SQIVND (reference sequence). V lost 5 bases, J lost 3 bases, and 20 bases lay in between. The CDR3 loop spans 16 amino acids. The CDR3 spells CASSVQGHPPLYEQYF. The CDR3 nucleotides are TGTGCCAGTAGTGTACAGGGTCACCCCCCACTCTACGAGCAGTACTTC.

The CDR3 here is CASSLVAPGMGTDTQYF. CDR3 DNA: TGTGCCAGCAGCTTAGTGGCGCCAGGGATGGGCACAGATACGCAGTATTTT. V gene TRBV13 combines with J gene TRBJ2-3, with D tentatively TRBD1 (5 bases). CDR1 and CDR2 from the germline V gene are PRHDT and FYEKMQ (reference sequence). With 1 base removed from V and 1 base from J, the gap between germline ends came to 15 bases. CDR3 length: 17 amino acids. Full variable domain (remainder filled in from reference TRBV13 and TRBJ2-3): AAGVIQSPRHLIKEKRETATLKCYPIPRHDTVYWYQQGPGQDPQFLISFYEKMQSDKGSIPDRFSAQQFSDYHSELNMSSLELGDSALYFCASSLVAPGMGTDTQYFGPGTRLTVL.

The V and J genes are TRBV2 and TRBJ1-1, with D uncertain. The CDR3 has 11 amino acids. Trimming stripped 5 bases from V and 7 bases from J, with 8 bases between. Germline CDR1 SNHLY, CDR2 FYNNEI. CDR3 loop: CASSILIEAFF. CDR3 in DNA: TGTGCCAGCAGTATACTAATTGAAGCTTTCTTT.

This clone was seen once. The CDR3 DNA sequence: TGCAGCTCACAGAACGCAGATACGCAGTATTTT. Protein product: CSSQNADTQYF. V and J are TRBV29-1 and TRBJ2-3; no clear D gene. CDR1 and CDR2 (germline): SQVTM, ANQGSEA. The CDR3 is made up of 11 amino acids. Trimming shortened V by 8 bases and J by 4 bases, and 10 bases separated the two germline ends.

The chain couples TRBV2 to TRBJ1-3; D perhaps matches TRBD1 (5 bases). The CDR3 has 16 amino acids. Germline CDR1 reads SNHLY; CDR2 reads FYNNEI. V was cut by 8 bases and J by 0 bases, with 17 bases left in between. In nucleotides, the CDR3 is TGTGCCAGCTTATCGGGCAGGGATTACTCTGGAAACACCATATATTTT. The encoded protein is CASLSGRDYSGNTIYF.

The rearrangement links TRBV3-1 (or the pseudogene TRBV3-2) to TRBJ2-2; 12 bases are shared with TRBD2. Looked up from germline, CDR1 is LGHDT and CDR2 is YNNKEL (reference sequence). The junction had 2 bases not matched to a gene; V was cut back by 1 base and J by 8 bases. CDR3 length: 15 residues. Here the CDR3 reads CASSQVLAGGGELFF. CDR3 nucleotide sequence: TGTGCCAGCAGCCAAGTACTAGCGGGAGGTGGGGAGCTGTTTTTT.

This rearrangement joins TRBV7-9 to TRBJ2-1; unclear D gene. CDR1 and CDR2 from the germline V gene are SEHNR and FQNEAQ (reference sequence). This CDR3 comprises 11 residues. Trimming took off 5 bases at V and 5 bases at J, with 4 bases between the two ends. The CDR3 region has the DNA TGTGCCAGCAGCCGAGACAATGAGCAGTTCTTC. Translated: CASSRDNEQFF.

This chain uses TRBV5-8 with TRBJ1-1, with 7 bases that match TRBD1. Per the germline V gene, CDR1 is SGHTS and CDR2 is YDEGEE. V was pared by 0 bases and J by 7 bases, with 12 bases of the junction left unmatched. The CDR3 totals 16 residues. In DNA form, the CDR3 reads TGTGCCAGCAGCTTGGCCGAGAGGGGGCGGGCGGGTGAAGCTTTCTTT. It specifies CASSLAERGRAGEAFF.

J is TRBJ2-1 and V is TRBV11-1, with D uncertain. Germline CDR1 SGHAT, CDR2 FQDESV (reference sequence). This CDR3 region has 15 residues. Trimming cost V 5 bases and J 0 bases, with 11 bases left between them. The CDR3 sequence: CASSLVVGSYNEQFF. The CDR3 nucleotides read TGTGCCAGCAGCCTCGTAGTCGGCTCCTACAATGAGCAGTTCTTC.

The J gene is TRBJ1-1, the V gene TRBV3-1 (or the pseudogene TRBV3-2), with TRBD1 as a possible D gene (6 bases). The CDR3 runs 14 residues. Deletions cut 7 bases from V and 4 bases from J, with 16 bases between. CDR1 is LGHDT, CDR2 YNNKEL, per germline (reference sequence). CDR3 DNA: TGTGCCAGCACCCTGGGGGGGCGGGCCACTGAAGCTTTCTTT. Encoded protein: CASTLGGRATEAFF.

The chain couples TRBV7-9 to TRBJ2-7; 16 bases line up with TRBD2. The J segment lost 2 bases and the V segment lost 2 bases, leaving 9 bases of the junction unmatched. The germline gives CDR1 SEHNR, CDR2 FQNEAQ (reference sequence). This CDR3 has 19 residues. The CDR3 region has the DNA TGTGCCAGCAGCTTAAAGATGGGACTAGCGGGAGGGCCGACCTACGAGCAGTACTTC. This sequence encodes CASSLKMGLAGGPTYEQYF.

As concerns this clone: Distinct nucleotide sequences in the sample also encode this CDR3. The V call is TRBV27, the J call TRBJ1-6; D might be TRBD1 (6 bases). Per germline, CDR1 MNHEY and CDR2 SMNVEV (reference sequence). The CDR3 has 14 amino acids. V shed 6 bases and J shed 7 bases, with 13 bases lying between them. The CDR3 protein is CASRQGTKNSPLHF. The CDR3 coding sequence is TGTGCCAGCAGACAAGGGACAAAGAATTCACCCCTCCACTTT.

The rearrangement uses TRBV19 and TRBJ1-2, with a possible D match to TRBD1 (5 bases). Germline V gene lookup returns CDR1 LNHDA and CDR2 SQIVND (reference sequence). The CDR3 is made up of 14 amino acids. The ends were cut back, 0 bases at V and 2 bases at J, with 7 bases in the middle. CDR3 in amino acids: CASSIDYRNYGYTF. The DNA of the CDR3 is TGTGCCAGTAGTATAGATTACAGGAACTATGGCTACACCTTC.

The genes are TRBV14 and TRBJ2-5; tentatively, D is TRBD2 (5 bases). Trimming took 1 base from V and 3 from J, leaving 21 bases between them. The CDR3 has 18 residues. In germline, CDR1 is SGHDN, CDR2 FVKESK. CDR3 in amino acids: CASSQASGFGRWEETQYF. In nucleotides, the CDR3 is TGTGCCAGCAGCCAAGCCTCGGGATTTGGCCGGTGGGAAGAGACCCAGTACTTC.

The chain's CDR3 is CASSFRLTSDNEQFF. CDR3 in DNA: TGCGCCAGCAGCTTTAGGTTGACTAGCGACAATGAGCAGTTCTTC. This rearrangement joins TRBV5-1 to TRBJ2-1; TRBD2 matches 8 bases. Germline V CDR1 and CDR2: SGHRS, YFSETQ. Losses at the gene ends were 2 bases for V and 5 bases for J; bases not matched to a gene: 6. The CDR3 is 15 amino acids.

V usage is TRBV29-1 and J usage is TRBJ2-3; 10 bases map to TRBD1. CDR3 length equals 16 residues. Looked up from germline, CDR1 is SQVTM and CDR2 is ANQGSEA. V lost 7 bases, J lost 3 bases, and 13 bases stayed unmatched. Here the CDR3 DNA reads TGCAGCGCCGTGAGGGGGACAGGGGTTCGAACAGATACGCAGTATTTT. Amino acids: CSAVRGTGVRTDTQYF.

As for this clone: Germline and junction disagree at one end, which may indicate a read error. The chain recombines TRBV7-7 with TRBJ2-1; possible D gene TRBD1, 7 bases. This CDR3 region has 15 residues. CDR1 is SSHAT and CDR2 is FNYEAQ in the germline V gene (reference sequence). CDR3 bases: TGTGCTAGCAGCTTAGGGGGGACAGTGTACAATGAGCAGTTCTTC. It specifies CASSLGGTVYNEQFF.

This chain connects TRBV7-2 to TRBJ2-1; the match to TRBD2 covers 8 bases. This CDR3 is 15 amino acids long. CDR1 and CDR2 (germline): SGHTA, FQGNSA. V dropped 3 bases and J dropped 3; count of bases not matched to a gene: 4. The CDR3 sequence: CASSLSGTSYNEQFF. The CDR3 nucleotides read TGTGCCAGCAGCTTGTCCGGGACTAGCTACAATGAGCAGTTCTTC.

DNA for the CDR3: TGTGCCAGCTCACCCACAGCAGGACAGGGACCCGGGGAGCTGTTTTTT. Its protein is CASSPTAGQGPGELFF. The V call is TRBV18, the J call TRBJ2-2; the match to TRBD1 covers 8 bases. CDR3 length: 16 residues. The V gene end was trimmed by 3 bases and the J gene end by 6 bases; junction bases not matched to a gene: 9. CDR1 KGHSH and CDR2 LQKENI come from the germline V gene.

The chain employs TRBV28 and TRBJ1-1, with 7 bases identical to TRBD1. V lost 4 bases and J lost 8; bases outside the gene matches: 13. Germline-derived CDR1 and CDR2 are MDHEN and SYDVKM. The CDR3 has 15 residues. CDR3 nucleotide sequence: TGTGCCAGCAGTTCAACGACAGGGAGAGCGGCGGAAGCTTTCTTT. It specifies CASSSTTGRAAEAFF.

The rearrangement uses TRBV6-5 and TRBJ1-2; the match to TRBD1 covers 10 bases. Trimming cost V 4 bases and J 3 bases; bases outside gene matches: 5. There are 15 residues in the CDR3. From germline, CDR1 is MNHEY and CDR2 SVGAGI. Here the CDR3 DNA reads TGTGCCAGCAGTTTGACAGGGGGCGTCGACTATGGCTACACCTTC. As protein: CASSLTGGVDYGYTF.